The next 27 T cell receptor beta chains were all read from a single sample in a study of glioma-infiltrating T cells after dendritic cell vaccination. Profiling relied on immunoSEQ multiplex PCR, and the TCRdb table lists in-frame clones only, not all of them. Of around 90,000 clones in the sample, roughly four fifths are singletons; the top ten hold roughly 2.1%. Sample time point: after dendritic cell vaccination, including at tumor progression/relapse. The input for sequencing was blood, taken after dendritic cell vaccination. The receptors shown here come from a human donor with glioblastoma.

The chain links TRBV7-2 to TRBJ2-7, with D unclear. The V gene lost 0 bases and the J gene lost 4 bases, with 10 bases spanning the gap. The CDR3 loop spans 14 amino acids. Germline CDR1 SGHTA, CDR2 FQGNSA. CDR3 DNA: TGTGCCAGCAGCTTAGCATTGGGCAGATACGAGCAGTACTTC. The encoded protein is CASSLALGRYEQYF.

The chain combines TRBV5-8 with TRBJ2-7; TRBD2 might be the D (5 bases). CDR3 size: 19 residues. V lost 3 bases and J lost 2, with 27 bases in between. Germline assignment: CDR1 SGHTS and CDR2 YDEGEE. CDR3 sequence (DNA): TGTGCCAGCAGCTATGGAGGTGGTAGCGCCAGGTGGGGTACCTACGAGCAGTACGTC. Protein sequence: CASSYGGGSARWGTYEQYV.

This chain links TRBV18 with TRBJ1-1; TRBD1 matches 8 bases. CDR3 size: 16 residues. Germline loops: CDR1 KGHSH, CDR2 LQKENI. The ends lost 4 bases at V and 0 bases at J; junction bases unmatched: 7. This CDR3 is CASSQTGDLMNTEAFF. The CDR3, as DNA: TGTGCCAGCTCACAGACAGGGGATCTAATGAACACTGAAGCTTTCTTT.

This clone was recorded a few times. The V and J genes are TRBV19 and TRBJ1-1; 11 bases are a match to TRBD1. In germline, CDR1 is LNHDA, CDR2 SQIVND (reference sequence). Unmatched junction bases numbered 3, after V lost 5 bases and J lost 4 bases. This CDR3 has 14 amino acids. The CDR3 here is CASSGTGGGTEAFF. For the CDR3, the DNA is TGTGCCAGTAGTGGGACAGGGGGTGGCACTGAAGCTTTCTTT.

This clone appeared once. The chain employs TRBV5-1 and TRBJ2-2; weak D call: TRBD2 (6 bases). Per germline, CDR1 SGHRS and CDR2 YFSETQ. Between the trimmed V and J ends, which lost 0 bases and 1 base, there was a span of 10 bases. The CDR3 is 16 amino acids. The DNA for the CDR3 is TGCGCCAGCAGCTTGGAGACTAGTCTGAACACCGGGGAGCTGTTTTTT. Protein sequence: CASSLETSLNTGELFF.

This chain joins TRBV5-1 and TRBJ2-5, with 7 bases matching TRBD1. The junction had 9 bases not matched to a gene; V was cut back by 5 bases and J by 5 bases. The V gene's germline CDR1 is SGHRS and CDR2 YFSETQ. This CDR3 has 14 residues. The CDR3 DNA reads as TGCGCCAGCAGTACCCAGGGGGTAGGGGAGACCCAGTACTTC. It is translated as CASSTQGVGETQYF.

The chain uses TRBV5-1 and TRBJ1-4; D is possibly TRBD1 (5 bases). CDR3 length equals 14 residues. CDR1 SGHRS and CDR2 YFSETQ come from the germline V gene. The V end lost 3 bases, the J end lost 5 bases, and 11 bases lay between the germline ends. DNA of the CDR3: TGCGCCAGCAGCTCCGCGGGGCTGAATGAAAAACTGTTTTTT. It translates to CASSSAGLNEKLFF.

The J gene is TRBJ2-4, the V gene TRBV5-8; weak D call: TRBD1 (5 bases). V gave up 4 bases and J gave up 0 bases, with 8 bases separating them. Germline-derived CDR1 and CDR2 are SGHTS and YDEGEE. CDR3 length: 14 amino acids. CDR3 protein: CASSRQLAKNIQYF. In DNA form, the CDR3 reads TGTGCCAGCAGCCGACAGCTAGCCAAAAACATTCAGTACTTC.

The rearrangement joins TRBV5-6 to TRBJ1-2, with unresolved D. This CDR3 is built from 16 residues. The V end was cut by 3 bases, the J end by 2 bases, with 17 bases between. Germline CDR1 and CDR2: SGHDT and YYEEEE. The CDR3 spells CASSSLDPAGNYGYTF. The CDR3 region has the DNA TGTGCCAGCAGCTCTTTAGACCCGGCGGGGAACTATGGCTACACCTTC.

This clone was detected a few times. This CDR3 reads CASSDTGGQPQHF. The CDR3 region has the DNA TGTGCCAGCAGTGATACGGGAGGGCAGCCCCAGCATTTT. This chain links TRBV6-1 with TRBJ1-5; unclear D gene. CDR3 size: 13 residues. From germline, CDR1 is MNHNS and CDR2 SASEGT. V lost 3 bases to trimming and J lost 7 bases, with 10 bases between them.

The sample holds a few counts of this clone. This chain joins TRBV27 and TRBJ2-7; TRBD1 aligns across 9 bases. V was pared by 4 bases and J by 4 bases, with 5 bases of the junction left unmatched. The CDR3 runs 14 residues. Germline V gives CDR1 MNHEY, CDR2 SMNVEV (reference sequence). CDR3 residues: CASSSRDRVYEQYV. For the CDR3, the DNA is TGTGCCAGCAGTTCCCGGGACAGGGTTTACGAGCAGTACGTC.

The chain recombines TRBV19 with TRBJ1-4, with a weak D call TRBD1 (5 bases). V was trimmed by 7 bases and J by 4 bases, leaving 16 bases between them. Looked up from germline, CDR1 is LNHDA and CDR2 is SQIVND (reference sequence). The CDR3 runs 15 residues. The CDR3: CASTTMGGFNEKLFF. As DNA, the CDR3 is TGTGCCAGTACCACGATGGGGGGTTTTAATGAAAAACTGTTTTTT.

This clone was counted between two and nine times. The V call is TRBV5-1, the J call TRBJ2-5; 7 bases map to TRBD1. Germline V gene sequence: CDR1 SGHRS, CDR2 YFSETQ. The CDR3 is 18 amino acids. Trimming took 0 bases from V and 2 from J; bases not matched to a gene: 13. The CDR3 sequence: CASSLEPGQNNLQETQYF. In DNA form, the CDR3 reads TGCGCCAGCAGCTTGGAACCGGGACAGAACAACTTACAAGAGACCCAGTACTTC.

The chain combines TRBV6-1 with TRBJ1-4; 7 nucleotides match TRBD1. In germline, CDR1 is MNHNS, CDR2 SASEGT. The CDR3 consists of 14 residues. Trimming cost V 2 bases and J 8 bases; bases outside gene matches: 5. This chain's CDR3 is CASSETGEWEKLFF. The CDR3 bases are TGTGCCAGCAGTGAAACAGGGGAGTGGGAAAAACTGTTTTTT.

The chain carries TRBV5-1 and TRBJ2-5; 9 bases map to TRBD2. Per germline, CDR1 SGHRS and CDR2 YFSETQ. After removal of 7 bases from V and 4 bases from J, the junction contained 11 bases not matched to a gene. The CDR3 contains 15 residues. CDR3: CASAPGVAGVETQYF. The CDR3 DNA is TGCGCCAGCGCGCCGGGGGTAGCGGGAGTAGAGACCCAGTACTTC.

The rearrangement joins TRBV2 to TRBJ1-2; TRBD1 matches at 11 bases. V shed 5 bases and J 4 bases; nucleotides not matched to a gene: 6. The CDR3 is made up of 15 amino acids. Per germline, CDR1 SNHLY and CDR2 FYNNEI. The CDR3 sequence is CASSMGQGVVYGYTF. Written as DNA, the CDR3 is TGTGCCAGCAGTATGGGACAGGGGGTTGTCTATGGCTACACCTTC. Full variable domain (missing parts from reference TRBV2 and TRBJ1-2): EPEVTQTPSHQVTQMGQEVILRCVPISNHLYFYWYRQILGQKVEFLVSFYNNEISEKSEIFDDQFSVERPDGSNFTLKIRSTKLEDSAMYFCASSMGQGVVYGYTFGSGTRLTVV.

A few counts support this clone. The J gene is TRBJ1-1, the V gene TRBV5-1, with D possibly matching TRBD1 (5 bases). The V end lost 0 bases, the J end lost 8 bases, and 11 bases lay between the germline ends. The CDR3 sequence is 13 residues long. Germline-derived CDR1 and CDR2 are SGHRS and YFSETQ. The CDR3 coding sequence is TGCGCCAGCAGCTTGGGGGGGGATTTGGAAGCTTTCTTT. Amino acid sequence: CASSLGGDLEAFF.

This clone was seen a few times. The V gene is TRBV6-5, the J gene TRBJ1-5; the match to TRBD1 covers 7 bases. V trimming: 5 bases; J trimming: 2 bases; junction bases outside the gene matches: 6. In germline, CDR1 is MNHEY, CDR2 SVGAGI. The CDR3 runs to 15 residues. The CDR3 DNA is TGTGCCAGCAGTGCCGACAGGGTTGGCAATCAGCCCCAGCATTTT. Residues: CASSADRVGNQPQHF.

The V and J genes are TRBV5-1 and TRBJ2-1; weak D call: TRBD1 (6 bases). The CDR3 is made up of 12 amino acids. Trimming shortened V by 6 bases and J by 10 bases, and 14 bases separated the two germline ends. Germline V lookup: CDR1 SGHRS, CDR2 YFSETQ. The CDR3 DNA follows: TGCGCCAGCAACCCGGACAGCCGGGAGCAGTTCTTC. Translated: CASNPDSREQFF.

This clone was seen more than once but under ten times. The V and J genes are TRBV19 and TRBJ2-3, with TRBD1 matching 9 bases. V dropped 7 bases and J dropped 5; count of bases not matched to a gene: 13. Germline loops: CDR1 LNHDA, CDR2 SQIVND (reference sequence). The CDR3 sequence is 16 residues long. CDR3 sequence: CASKAPGQGIRDTQYF. CDR3 bases: TGTGCCAGTAAGGCCCCGGGACAGGGAATTCGAGATACGCAGTATTTT.

The rearrangement links TRBV5-1 to TRBJ2-6, with 8 bases lining up with TRBD1. Germline V gene lookup returns CDR1 SGHRS and CDR2 YFSETQ. The ends lost 0 bases at V and 2 bases at J; junction bases unmatched: 4. This CDR3 is 17 amino acids long. CDR3 coding DNA: TGCGCCAGCAGCTTGGCTCAGGGGGCGACTGGGGCCAACGTCCTGACTTTC. As protein: CASSLAQGATGANVLTF.

This clone was counted between two and nine times. The rearrangement joins TRBV6-6 to TRBJ2-7, with TRBD1 matching over 7 bases. The germline V gene encodes CDR1 MNHNY and CDR2 SVGAGI (reference sequence). The CDR3 spans 14 residues. V shed 6 bases, J shed 1 base, and the junction held 6 bases outside the gene matches. The CDR3 here is CASSPTGTSYEQYF. The DNA for the CDR3 is TGTGCCAGCAGCCCGACAGGGACATCCTACGAGCAGTACTTC.

The chain has TRBV29-1 and TRBJ2-1, with TRBD1 matching over 10 bases. Germline V gene sequence: CDR1 SQVTM, CDR2 ANQGSEA. This CDR3 is 15 amino acids long. The CDR3 region has the DNA TGCACCTACGCACCCGGGACAGGGGTCTACAATGAGCAGTTCTTC. Translating it yields CTYAPGTGVYNEQFF.

V and J are TRBV10-3 and TRBJ1-5; D remains unclear. This CDR3 has 14 residues. V lost 3 bases, J lost 2 bases, and 8 bases lay in between. Per germline, CDR1 ENHRY and CDR2 SYGVKD. For the CDR3, the DNA is TGTGCCATCAGTGAAACAGTTGGCAATCAGCCCCAGCATTTT. It translates to CAISETVGNQPQHF.

The gene calls are TRBV7-2 and TRBJ2-2; 12 bases align to TRBD2. The V segment lost 5 bases and the J segment 6 bases; nucleotides outside the gene matches: 7. In germline, CDR1 is SGHTA, CDR2 FQGNSA. The CDR3 runs 16 residues. CDR3 protein: CASSVLAGGPAGELFF. The DNA of the CDR3 is TGTGCCAGCAGCGTCCTAGCGGGGGGGCCCGCCGGGGAGCTGTTTTTT.

This clone was seen more than once but under ten times. The chain carries TRBV5-6 and TRBJ2-1, with TRBD1 matching 8 bases. CDR1 and CDR2 from the germline V gene are SGHDT and YYEEEE. There are 17 residues in the CDR3. Trimming at V came to 3 bases and at J to 6 bases, leaving 14 bases not matched to a gene. CDR3 in amino acids: CASSYLEDRGLFNEQFF. The DNA of the CDR3 is TGTGCCAGCAGCTACCTAGAAGACAGGGGTCTGTTCAATGAGCAGTTCTTC. The full variable domain, with the rest looked up from reference TRBV5-6 and TRBJ2-1, is DAGVTQSPTHLIKTRGQQVTLRCSPKSGHDTVSWYQQALGQGPQFIFQYYEEEERQRGNFPDRFSGHQFPNYSSELNVNALLLGDSALYLCASSYLEDRGLFNEQFFGPGTRLTVL.

The genes are TRBV7-9 and TRBJ2-3; 7 bases align to TRBD1. Unmatched junction bases numbered 5, after V lost 3 bases and J lost 2 bases. Germline lookup yields CDR1 SEHNR and CDR2 FQNEAQ (reference sequence). The CDR3 consists of 15 residues. CDR3 bases: TGTGCCAGCAGCTTTGGTACAGGGGACACAGATACGCAGTATTTT. Translation gives CASSFGTGDTDTQYF.